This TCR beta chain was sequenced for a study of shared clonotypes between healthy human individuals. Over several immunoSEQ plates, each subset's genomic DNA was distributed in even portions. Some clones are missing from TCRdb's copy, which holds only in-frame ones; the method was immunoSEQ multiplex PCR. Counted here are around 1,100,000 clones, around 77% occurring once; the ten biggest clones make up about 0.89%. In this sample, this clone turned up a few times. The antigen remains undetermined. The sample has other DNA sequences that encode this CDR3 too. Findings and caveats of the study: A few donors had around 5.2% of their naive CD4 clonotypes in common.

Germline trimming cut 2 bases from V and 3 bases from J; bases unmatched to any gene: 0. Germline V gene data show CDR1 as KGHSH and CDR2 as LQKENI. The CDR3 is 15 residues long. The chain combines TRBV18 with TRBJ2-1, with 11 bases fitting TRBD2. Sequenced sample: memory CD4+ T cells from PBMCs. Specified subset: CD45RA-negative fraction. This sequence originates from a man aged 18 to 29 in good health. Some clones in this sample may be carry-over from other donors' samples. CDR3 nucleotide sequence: TGTGCCAGCTCACCAGGACTAGCGGGCTACAATGAGCAGTTCTTC. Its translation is CASSPGLAGYNEQFF.